These T cell receptor beta chains were read from a single sample in a study of PD-1 blockade in classical Hodgkin lymphoma. Clones were read by immunoSEQ multiplex PCR, and TCRdb kept only the in-frame ones, dropping some. The sample yields some 70,000 clones, approximately 93% seen once. The source material was peripheral blood mononuclear cells (PBMCs). The receptors derive from a human donor with classical Hodgkin lymphoma. The CDR3 runs from the conserved cysteine through the conserved F or W. A D gene is named only where the DNA matches it firmly. The size entry is marked missing in some rows and otherwise reads once, few, many or a size class.

j_call	v_call	clone_size	d_call	cdr3_nt	cdr3_aa
TRBJ1-3	TRBV7-6	NA	NA	TGTGCCAGCAGCTCCGGGTCTAACTCTGGAAACACCATATATTTT	CASSSGSNSGNTIYF
TRBJ1-4	TRBV5-5	NA	NA	TGTGCCAGCAGCCCAATGGGGGGCCATGAAAAACTGTTTTTT	CASSPMGGHEKLFF
TRBJ1-3	TRBV7-2	NA	NA	TGTGCCAGCAGCCTAGGCTTGGCTGGAAACACCATATATTTT	CASSLGLAGNTIYF
TRBJ2-1	TRBV9	NA	TRBD2	TGTGCCAGCAGCGAGCCCCTGGGAGGGGAGAAGCGGGAGGACGGCAATGAGCAGTTCTTC	CASSEPLGGEKREDGNEQFF
TRBJ2-7	TRBV5-6	NA	NA	TGTGCCAGCAGCTTGCGAGGGCCCGAGCAGTACTTC	CASSLRGPEQYF
TRBJ1-6	TRBV28	NA	NA	TGTGCCAGCAGTTTAGGGAGGAACCAGGGTTCACCCCTCCACTTT	CASSLGRNQGSPLHF
TRBJ1-1	TRBV18	NA	NA	TGTGCCAGCTCACCCCTTGGACAGTTCGGGAACACTGAAGCTTTCTTT	CASSPLGQFGNTEAFF
TRBJ1-2	TRBV7-3	NA	NA	TGTGCCAGCAGCTTAACGGGCCCATTATCGGGCCGCGGTGGCTACACCTTC	CASSLTGPLSGRGGYTF
TRBJ2-1	TRBV7-9	NA	TRBD2	TGTGCCATCCAGGTCGGGGTAGCGGGAGGCGGGGAGCAGTTCTTC	CAIQVGVAGGGEQFF
TRBJ2-1	TRBV2	NA	NA	TGTGCCAGCAGTGAAAGGACTGGGCGGGGTGAGCAGTTCTTC	CASSERTGRGEQFF
TRBJ2-6	TRBV14	NA	NA	TGTGCCAGCAGCCCGGGTTCTGGGGCCAACGTCCTGACTTTC	CASSPGSGANVLTF
TRBJ1-2	TRBV30	NA	NA	TGTGCCTGGAGTGCCCAGACGGGACCGAGAGACACCTTC	CAWSAQTGPRDTF
TRBJ1-4	TRBV7-9	NA	TRBD1	TGTGCCAGCAGCCTCTCAGGGGGTGAAAAACTGTTTTTT	CASSLSGGEKLFF
TRBJ1-5	TRBV7-2	NA	NA	TGTGCCAGCAGCTTCGGGCAGAGCAATCAGCCCCAGCATTTT	CASSFGQSNQPQHF
TRBJ2-2	TRBV29-1	once	TRBD2	TGCAGCGTTGAAGGGATGACTAGCGGGAGTAGCACCGGGGAGCTGTTTTTT	CSVEGMTSGSSTGELFF
TRBJ1-5	TRBV2	NA	NA	TGTGCCAGCAGCGTCTCAGGGAATCAGCCCCAGCATTTT	CASSVSGNQPQHF
TRBJ1-1	TRBV7-9	NA	NA	TGTGCCAGCAGCTTAGCGTCAGGGCGAGGCACTGAAGCTTTCTTT	CASSLASGRGTEAFF
TRBJ1-1	TRBV7-8	NA	NA	TGTGCCAGCAGCTTCGACAAAAACACTGAAGCTTTCTTT	CASSFDKNTEAFF
TRBJ1-5	TRBV19	NA	NA	TGTGCCAGTAGTACAGGGGACAATCAGCCCCAGCATTTT	CASSTGDNQPQHF
TRBJ1-2	TRBV4-1	NA	NA	TGCGCCAGCAGCCAAGGAATGTCAGTGCTGGGGGGCTACACCTTC	CASSQGMSVLGGYTF
TRBJ2-1	TRBV5-1	NA	NA	TGCGCCAGCACCCCCCGCAAGTACGGATCGAGCTCCTACAATGAGCAGTTCTTC	CASTPRKYGSSSYNEQFF
TRBJ1-1	TRBV2	NA	NA	TGTGCCAGCAGTGAATGGGGGGAGTTGAACACTGAAGCTTTCTTT	CASSEWGELNTEAFF
TRBJ2-7	TRBV7-8	NA	NA	TGTGCCAGCAGCTTAGAACTAGGCAGGGAGCAGTACTTC	CASSLELGREQYF
TRBJ1-2	TRBV6-1	NA	NA	TGTGCCAGCAGTGATGAAGATAGGGGCTGGAGTGGCTACACCTTC	CASSDEDRGWSGYTF
TRBJ2-2	TRBV9	NA	NA	TGTGCCAGCAGCGTAGGACAGGATAACGGGGAGCTGTTTTTT	CASSVGQDNGELFF
TRBJ1-5	TRBV7-2	NA	NA	TGTGCCAGCAGCCCAAGGGGGGGGGCATGGCAGCCCCAGCATTTT	CASSPRGGAWQPQHF
TRBJ1-4	TRBV4-3	NA	NA	TGCGCCAGCAGCCCCGACCCCGGGCCCCGGTTAGCGGGTGAAAAACTGTTTTTT	CASSPDPGPRLAGEKLFF
TRBJ1-1	TRBV19	NA	TRBD1	TGTGCCAGTAGTGCGCGGACAGGGAACACTGAAGCTTTCTTT	CASSARTGNTEAFF
TRBJ2-3	TRBV5-6	NA	NA	TGTGCCAGCAGCTATGGCCAGCTTAGCACAGATACGCAGTATTTT	CASSYGQLSTDTQYF
TRBJ2-7	TRBV5-1	NA	NA	TGCGCCAGCAGCTTGTGGGCAGGTGAGCCCTACGAGCAGTACTTC	CASSLWAGEPYEQYF
TRBJ1-2	TRBV28	NA	NA	TGTGCCAGCAGTCGGGGCTATGGCTACACCTTC	CASSRGYGYTF
TRBJ1-5	TRBV2	NA	NA	TGTGCCAGCAGTGAAGGCACGTATAGCAATCAGCCCCAGCATTTT	CASSEGTYSNQPQHF
TRBJ2-7	TRBV7-2	NA	NA	TGTGCCAGCAGCTTAGGTGGATTAGCTCTGGAGCAGTACTTC	CASSLGGLALEQYF
TRBJ2-2	TRBV11-3	NA	NA	TGTGCCAGCAGCCAGACCGGGACCGGGGAGCTGTTTTTT	CASSQTGTGELFF
TRBJ1-3	TRBV5-1	NA	TRBD1	TGCGCCAGCAGCTTTACGTTTTCGTGGGACAGGGGAACTGGAAACACCATATATTTT	CASSFTFSWDRGTGNTIYF
TRBJ2-3	TRBV7-9	once	TRBD2	TGTGCCAGCACCTTAGCGGGAGGAACAGATACGCAGTATTTT	CASTLAGGTDTQYF
TRBJ1-2	TRBV28	NA	NA	TGTGCCAGCAGTCTCGCAGGGAAACATAACTATGGCTACACCTTC	CASSLAGKHNYGYTF
TRBJ1-1	TRBV4-2	NA	NA	TGTGCCAGCAGCTCCCCCGCGGGGTCGGCTGTGAACACTGAAGCTTTCTTT	CASSSPAGSAVNTEAFF
TRBJ2-5	TRBV2	NA	NA	TGTGCCAGCAGTGACGTAGGGCGAGAGACCCAGTACTTC	CASSDVGRETQYF
TRBJ2-6	TRBV9	NA	NA	TGTGCCAGCAGCGTCTCTGGGGCCAACGTCCTGACTTTC	CASSVSGANVLTF
TRBJ2-2	TRBV2	NA	NA	TGTGCCAGCAGTGAAGCGGAAATCTGGGGAATACTACTTCCCTCGAACACCGGGGAGCTGTTTTTT	CASSEAEIWGILLPSNTGELFF
TRBJ1-1	TRBV11-3	NA	NA	TGTGTCCGCAGAGTGGTGAACACTGAAGCTTTCTTT	CVRRVVNTEAFF
TRBJ2-2	TRBV19	once	NA	TGTGCCAGTAGTATTCTATGGGGAACGAACACCGGGGAGCTGTTTTTT	CASSILWGTNTGELFF
TRBJ1-4	TRBV7-8	NA	NA	TGTGCCAGCAGCTCACCGGGGCCTCTGGGGGAAAAACTGTTTTTT	CASSSPGPLGEKLFF
TRBJ1-1	TRBV7-2	NA	NA	TGTGCCAGCAGCTTAGCGCATCCCAGCCTGAACACTGAAGCTTTCTTT	CASSLAHPSLNTEAFF
TRBJ1-2	TRBV20-1	NA	NA	TGCAGTGCTTCCTCGACAGGTGGCTACACCTTC	CSASSTGGYTF
TRBJ2-1	TRBV6-1	NA	TRBD1	TGTGCCAGCAGGGCGGCCGGGACAGGGGACAATGAGCAGTTCTTC	CASRAAGTGDNEQFF
TRBJ1-1	TRBV5-5	NA	NA	TGTGCCAGCAGCTCACCCACGACGGAGAACACTGAAGCTTTCTTT	CASSSPTTENTEAFF
TRBJ2-1	TRBV5-4	NA	NA	TGTGCCAGCAGCTCGGGAGTTGAGCAGTTCTTC	CASSSGVEQFF
TRBJ1-2	TRBV28	once	TRBD1	TGTGCCAGCAGTCCCGCGAACCGACAGGGCGGAAGTTGGGGCTACACCTTC	CASSPANRQGGSWGYTF
TRBJ1-5	TRBV7-8	NA	NA	TGTGCCAGCAGTGATAGCAATCAGCCCCAGCATTTT	CASSDSNQPQHF
TRBJ1-6	TRBV9	NA	NA	TGTGCCAGCAGCCCAGAGGGGATATGGTCACCCCTCCACTTT	CASSPEGIWSPLHF
TRBJ1-2	TRBV6-1	NA	TRBD1	TGTGCCAGCAGTGTTACGGGACAGGACTATGGCTACACCTTC	CASSVTGQDYGYTF